This T cell receptor beta chain was profiled in a study of T cell changes during pregnancy in multiple sclerosis. The protocol was immunoSEQ multiplex PCR, while the TCRdb copy is restricted to in-frame clones and leaves out a portion. Among 100,000 or so clones listed, more than 90% were seen once. Trimming cost V 3 bases and J 7 bases; bases outside gene matches: 4. Per the germline V gene, CDR1 is PRHDT and CDR2 is FYEKMQ (reference sequence). CDR3 size: 14 residues. This receptor was identified in a female donor with multiple sclerosis, enrolled in a pregnancy study. This rearrangement joins TRBV13 to TRBJ2-1, with 9 bases lining up with TRBD1. Sequencing used peripheral blood, obtained in the second trimester of pregnancy. CDR3 in DNA: TGTGCCAGCAGCTTCCGGGACAGGGTGAATGAGCAGTTCTTC. This translates into CASSFRDRVNEQFF.